This T cell receptor beta chain derives from a study of shared clonotypes between healthy human individuals. Whole-study findings and limits: Apart from blood, nothing was sampled; tissue repertoires likely differ. Across subsets, estimated richness was generally greater for naive than for memory populations. Limitation of the genetic and exposure-history diversity represented came from the few donors. Inspection by rarefaction showed sorted-subset sequencing to be incomplete despite large depth.

Terminally differentiated effector memory CD45RA+ cells were excluded from the naive CD8 cells, which were CD45RO-negative and positively selected for CCR7. CDR1 is MNHEY and CDR2 is SMNVEV in the germline V gene (reference sequence). With V trimmed by 5 bases and J by 5 bases, 8 bases remained unmatched. The CDR3 has 14 residues. On this clone: Antigen unknown.

Sequenced by immunoSEQ multiplex PCR; TCRdb stores in-frame clones only, minus some. The sample has around 2,000,000 clones, over 85% seen once. The sample taken for sequencing was naive CD8+ T cells sorted from blood. This TCR was sampled from a young man in good health. The chain employs TRBV27 and TRBJ2-7, with 8 bases fitting TRBD2. CDR3 in DNA: TGTGCCAGCAGTCCCGGACTAGCTGACCACGAGCAGTACTTC. Amino acid sequence: CASSPGLADHEQYF.